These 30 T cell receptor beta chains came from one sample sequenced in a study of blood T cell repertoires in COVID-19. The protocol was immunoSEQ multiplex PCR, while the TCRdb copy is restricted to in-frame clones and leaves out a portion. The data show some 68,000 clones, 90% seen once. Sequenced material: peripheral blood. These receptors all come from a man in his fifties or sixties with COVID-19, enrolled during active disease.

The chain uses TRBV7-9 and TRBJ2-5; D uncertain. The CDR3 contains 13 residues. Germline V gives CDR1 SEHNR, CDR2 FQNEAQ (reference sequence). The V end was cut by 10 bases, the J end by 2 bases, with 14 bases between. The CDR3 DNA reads TGTGCCACCATAGATCCGGTACAAGAGACCCAGTACTTC. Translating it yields CATIDPVQETQYF.

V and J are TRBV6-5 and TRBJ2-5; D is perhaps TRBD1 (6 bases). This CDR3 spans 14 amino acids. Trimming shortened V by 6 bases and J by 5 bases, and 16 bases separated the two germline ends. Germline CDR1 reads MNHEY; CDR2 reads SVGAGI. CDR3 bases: TGTGCCAGCAGCGGGCAGGGGTATCGGGAGACCCAGTACTTC. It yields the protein CASSGQGYRETQYF.

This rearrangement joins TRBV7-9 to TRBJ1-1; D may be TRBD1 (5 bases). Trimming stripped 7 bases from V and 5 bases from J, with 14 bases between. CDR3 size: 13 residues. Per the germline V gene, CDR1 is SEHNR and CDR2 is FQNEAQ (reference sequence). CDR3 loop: CASTIGGYTEAFF. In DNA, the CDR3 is TGTGCCAGCACCATCGGGGGATATACTGAAGCTTTCTTT.

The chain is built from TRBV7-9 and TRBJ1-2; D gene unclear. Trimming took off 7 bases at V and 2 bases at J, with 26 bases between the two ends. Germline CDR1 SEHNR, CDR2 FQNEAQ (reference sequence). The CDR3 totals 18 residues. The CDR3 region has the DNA TGTGCCAGCACCAGTGAAAAGGTGTGGCAGGCCCGAAACTATGGCTACACCTTC. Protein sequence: CASTSEKVWQARNYGYTF.

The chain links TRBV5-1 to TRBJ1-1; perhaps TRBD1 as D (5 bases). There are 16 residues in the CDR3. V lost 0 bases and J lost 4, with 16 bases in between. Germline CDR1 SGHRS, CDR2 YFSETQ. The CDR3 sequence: CASSLEGRSVVTEAFF. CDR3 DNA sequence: TGCGCCAGCAGCTTGGAGGGGCGGTCGGTTGTCACTGAAGCTTTCTTT.

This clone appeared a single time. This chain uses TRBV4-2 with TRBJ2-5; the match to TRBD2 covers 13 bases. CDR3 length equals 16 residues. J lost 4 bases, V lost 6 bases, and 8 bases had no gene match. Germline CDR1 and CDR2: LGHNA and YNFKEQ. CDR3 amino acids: CASSPGLAGVGETQYF. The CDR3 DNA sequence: TGTGCCAGCAGTCCCGGACTAGCGGGAGTGGGAGAGACCCAGTACTTC.

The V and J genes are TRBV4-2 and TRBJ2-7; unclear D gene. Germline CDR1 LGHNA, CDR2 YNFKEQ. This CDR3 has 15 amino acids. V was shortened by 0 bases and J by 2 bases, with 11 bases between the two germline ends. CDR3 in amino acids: CASSQDPQSTYEQYF. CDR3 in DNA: TGTGCCAGCAGCCAAGATCCCCAGTCCACCTACGAGCAGTACTTC.

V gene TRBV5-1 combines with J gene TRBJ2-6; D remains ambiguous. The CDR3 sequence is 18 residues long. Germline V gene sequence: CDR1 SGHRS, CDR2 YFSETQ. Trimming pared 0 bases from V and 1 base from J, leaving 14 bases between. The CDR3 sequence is CASSLGFAVVSGANVLTF. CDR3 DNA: TGCGCCAGCAGCTTGGGATTCGCAGTCGTTTCTGGGGCCAACGTCCTGACTTTC.

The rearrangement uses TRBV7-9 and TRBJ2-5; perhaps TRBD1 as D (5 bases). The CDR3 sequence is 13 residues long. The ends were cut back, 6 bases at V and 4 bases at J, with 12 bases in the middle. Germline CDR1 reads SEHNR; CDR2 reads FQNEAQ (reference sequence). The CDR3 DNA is TGTGCCAGCAGGGACATAACGCGAGAGACCCAGTACTTC. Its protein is CASRDITRETQYF.

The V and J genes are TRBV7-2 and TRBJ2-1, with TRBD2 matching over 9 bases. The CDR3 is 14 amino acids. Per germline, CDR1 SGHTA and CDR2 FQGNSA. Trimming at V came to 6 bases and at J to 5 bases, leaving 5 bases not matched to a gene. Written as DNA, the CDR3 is TGTGCCAGCAGGCGACTAGCGGAGAACAATGAGCAGTTCTTC. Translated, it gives CASRRLAENNEQFF.

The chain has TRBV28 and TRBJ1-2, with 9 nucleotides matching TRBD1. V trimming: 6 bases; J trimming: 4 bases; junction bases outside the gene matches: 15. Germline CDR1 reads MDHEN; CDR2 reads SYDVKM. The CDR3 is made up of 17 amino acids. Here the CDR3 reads CASSQTGQGTITYGYTF. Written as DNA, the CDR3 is TGTGCCAGCAGCCAAACCGGACAGGGGACGATCACCTATGGCTACACCTTC.

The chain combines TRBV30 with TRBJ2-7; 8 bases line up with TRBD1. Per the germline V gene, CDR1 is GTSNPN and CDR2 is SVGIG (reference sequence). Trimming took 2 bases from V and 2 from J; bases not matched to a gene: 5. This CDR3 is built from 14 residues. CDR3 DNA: TGTGCCTGGAGTACTCCGGGACAGGCCTACGAGCAGTACTTC. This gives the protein CAWSTPGQAYEQYF.

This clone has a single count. Written as DNA, the CDR3 is TGTGCCAGCAGCGTAGTCGCCGGGAGCTCCTACGAGCAGTACTTC. It encodes CASSVVAGSSYEQYF. V usage is TRBV9 and J usage is TRBJ2-7; a possible D gene is TRBD2 (6 bases). Germline V lookup: CDR1 SGDLS, CDR2 YYNGEE. CDR3 length: 15 amino acids. Between the trimmed V and J ends, which lost 0 bases and 0 bases, there was a span of 10 bases. Filled out from reference TRBV9 and TRBJ2-7, the complete variable domain reads DSGVTQTPKHLITATGQRVTLRCSPRSGDLSVYWYQQSLDQGLQFLIQYYNGEERAKGNILERFSAQQFPDLHSELNLSSLELGDSALYFCASSVVAGSSYEQYFGPGTRLTVT.

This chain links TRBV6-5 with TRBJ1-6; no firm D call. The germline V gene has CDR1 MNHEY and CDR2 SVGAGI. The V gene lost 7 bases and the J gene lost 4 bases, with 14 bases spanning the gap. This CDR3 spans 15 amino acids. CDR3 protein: CASTSVQVYNSPLHF. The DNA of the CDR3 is TGTGCCAGCACTTCGGTCCAGGTTTATAATTCACCCCTCCACTTT.

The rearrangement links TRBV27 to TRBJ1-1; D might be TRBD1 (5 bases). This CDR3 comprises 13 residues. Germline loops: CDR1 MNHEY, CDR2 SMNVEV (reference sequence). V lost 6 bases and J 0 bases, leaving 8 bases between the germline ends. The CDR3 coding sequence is TGTGCCAGCAGCCTGACAGTGAACACTGAAGCTTTCTTT. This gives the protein CASSLTVNTEAFF.

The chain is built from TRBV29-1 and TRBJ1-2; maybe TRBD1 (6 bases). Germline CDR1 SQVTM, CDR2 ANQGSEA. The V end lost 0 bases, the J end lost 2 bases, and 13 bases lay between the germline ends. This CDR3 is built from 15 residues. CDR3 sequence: CSVEDRRDTNYGYTF. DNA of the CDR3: TGCAGCGTTGAAGATCGCCGGGACACAAACTATGGCTACACCTTC.

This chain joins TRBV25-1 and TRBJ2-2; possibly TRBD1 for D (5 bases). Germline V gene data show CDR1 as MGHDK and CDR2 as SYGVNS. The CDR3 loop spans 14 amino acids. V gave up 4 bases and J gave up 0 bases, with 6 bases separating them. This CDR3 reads CASSATANTGELFF. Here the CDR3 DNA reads TGTGCCAGCAGTGCGACAGCGAACACCGGGGAGCTGTTTTTT.

CDR3 DNA sequence: TGTGCCAGCAGTGTCACCCTCGGGACAGGGAGAACCGAGCAGTACTTC. Protein sequence: CASSVTLGTGRTEQYF. The chain is built from TRBV2 and TRBJ2-7; 9 nucleotides agree with TRBD1. Losses at the gene ends were 4 bases for V and 6 bases for J; bases not matched to a gene: 13. The CDR3 runs to 16 residues. From germline, CDR1 is SNHLY and CDR2 FYNNEI.

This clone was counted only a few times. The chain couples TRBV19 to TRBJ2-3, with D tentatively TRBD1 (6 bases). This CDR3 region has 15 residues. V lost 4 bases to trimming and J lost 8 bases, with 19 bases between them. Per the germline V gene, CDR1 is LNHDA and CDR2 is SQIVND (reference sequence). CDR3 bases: TGTGCCAGTAGTACCCGGGCTGGGGCACAGGGTACGCAGTATTTT. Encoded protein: CASSTRAGAQGTQYF.

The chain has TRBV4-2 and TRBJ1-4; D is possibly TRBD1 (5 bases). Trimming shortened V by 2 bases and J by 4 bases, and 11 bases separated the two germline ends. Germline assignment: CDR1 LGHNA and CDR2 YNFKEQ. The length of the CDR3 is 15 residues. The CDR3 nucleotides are TGTGCCAGCAGCCAAAGACAGCCTATTAATGAAAAACTGTTTTTT. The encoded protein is CASSQRQPINEKLFF.

CDR3 in amino acids: CASSMGTDPYEQYF. DNA for the CDR3: TGCGCCAGCAGCATGGGGACAGACCCCTACGAGCAGTACTTC. The rearrangement links TRBV5-1 to TRBJ2-7, with TRBD1 matching over 7 bases. J lost 2 bases, V lost 4 bases, and 6 bases had no gene match. CDR1 SGHRS and CDR2 YFSETQ come from the germline V gene. The CDR3 loop spans 14 amino acids. Based on the CDR3 plus reference TRBV5-1 and TRBJ2-7, the full variable domain is KAGVTQTPRYLIKTRGQQVTLSCSPISGHRSVSWYQQTPGQGLQFLFEYFSETQRNKGNFPGRFSGRQFSNSRSEMNVSTLELGDSALYLCASSMGTDPYEQYFGPGTRLTVT.

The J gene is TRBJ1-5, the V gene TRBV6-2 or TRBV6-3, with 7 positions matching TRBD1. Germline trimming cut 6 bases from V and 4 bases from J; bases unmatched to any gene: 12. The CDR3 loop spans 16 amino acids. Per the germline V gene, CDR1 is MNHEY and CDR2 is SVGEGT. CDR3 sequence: CASSLRPGQLNQPQHF. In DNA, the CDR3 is TGTGCCAGCAGCCTCCGGCCGGGACAGTTAAATCAGCCCCAGCATTTT.

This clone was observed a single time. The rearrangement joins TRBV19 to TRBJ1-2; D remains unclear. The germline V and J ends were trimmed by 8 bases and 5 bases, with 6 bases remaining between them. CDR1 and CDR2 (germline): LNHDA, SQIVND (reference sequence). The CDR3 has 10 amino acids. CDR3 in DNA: TGTGCCAGTCGCGGATATGGCTACACCTTC. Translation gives CASRGYGYTF.

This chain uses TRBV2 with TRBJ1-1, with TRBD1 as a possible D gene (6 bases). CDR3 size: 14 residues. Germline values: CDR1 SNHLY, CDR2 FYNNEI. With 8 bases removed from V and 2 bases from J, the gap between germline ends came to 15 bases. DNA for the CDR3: TGTGCCAGCCAACGGGGGGCAGCCAACACTGAAGCTTTCTTT. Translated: CASQRGAANTEAFF.

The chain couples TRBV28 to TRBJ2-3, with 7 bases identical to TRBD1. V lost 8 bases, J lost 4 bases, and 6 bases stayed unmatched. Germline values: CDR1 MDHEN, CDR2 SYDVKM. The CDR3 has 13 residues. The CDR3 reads CASDRAEADTQYF. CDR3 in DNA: TGTGCCAGCGACAGGGCTGAGGCAGATACGCAGTATTTT.

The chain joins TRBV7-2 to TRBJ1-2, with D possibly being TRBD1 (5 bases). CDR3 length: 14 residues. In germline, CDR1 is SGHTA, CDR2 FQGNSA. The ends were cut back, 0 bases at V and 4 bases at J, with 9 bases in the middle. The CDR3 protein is CASSLARQGYGYTF. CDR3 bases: TGTGCCAGCAGCTTAGCGCGGCAGGGCTATGGCTACACCTTC.

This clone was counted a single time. The CDR3 nucleotides read TGTGCCTGGGGGCCTGAAGCGCCCCAGCATTTT. Amino acid sequence: CAWGPEAPQHF. The chain joins TRBV30 to TRBJ1-5; D is unresolved. The CDR3 loop spans 11 amino acids. CDR1 and CDR2 (germline): GTSNPN, SVGIG (reference sequence). Trimming left V 5 bases short and J 9 bases short, with 11 bases between.

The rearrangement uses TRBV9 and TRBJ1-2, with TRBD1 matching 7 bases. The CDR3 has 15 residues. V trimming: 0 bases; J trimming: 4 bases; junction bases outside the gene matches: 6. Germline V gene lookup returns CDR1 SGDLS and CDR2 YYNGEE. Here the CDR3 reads CASSVETGSGYGYTF. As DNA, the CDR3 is TGTGCCAGCAGCGTAGAGACAGGGAGCGGCTATGGCTACACCTTC.

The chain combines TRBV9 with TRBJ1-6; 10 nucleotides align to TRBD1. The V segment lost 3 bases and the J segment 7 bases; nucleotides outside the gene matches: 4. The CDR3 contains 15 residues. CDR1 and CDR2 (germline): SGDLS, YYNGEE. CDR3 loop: CASSARDRGNSPLHF. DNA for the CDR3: TGTGCCAGCAGCGCTCGGGACAGGGGCAATTCACCCCTCCACTTT.

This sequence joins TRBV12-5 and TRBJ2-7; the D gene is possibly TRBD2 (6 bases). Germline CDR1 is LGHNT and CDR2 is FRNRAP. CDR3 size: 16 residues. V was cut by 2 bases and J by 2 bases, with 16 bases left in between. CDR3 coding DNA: TGTGCTAGTGGTTTGAACCCCGGGACTGGGACCTACGAGCAGTACTTC. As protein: CASGLNPGTGTYEQYF.